This T cell receptor (beta chain) was recovered during a study of T cell repertoires in cytomegalovirus infection. About the research overall: Public TCR beta signature analysis indicated the presence of both CMV infection and matching HLA type.

Concerning this clonotype: Antigen unknown.

The CDR3 contains 16 residues. V was clipped by 5 bases and J by 4 bases, with 18 bases between them. Germline V lookup: CDR1 SGHTA, CDR2 FQGNSA. Study-wide results and caveats: Totalled public TCR beta family frequency picked out people who carried CMV plus the relevant HLA. The ex vivo response was dominated by HLA-C-restricted CMV-specific TCR beta clonotypes.

Via MiXCR, TCRdb re-called the reads, giving one row per CDR3 protein. The sample includes around 430,000 distinct CDR3 sequences, under 55% of them seen just once. The chain combines TRBV7-2 with TRBJ1-3; unclear D gene. The receptor was derived from a human donor in good health (CMV status not recorded). Some clones in this sample may be carry-over from other donors' samples. Sample: cultured PBMCs, taken from culture after CMV antigen stimulation. The CDR3 region has the DNA TGTGCCAGCAGCCCCCGGACTCCCTTCTTGGGAAACACCATATATTTT. This gives the protein CASSPRTPFLGNTIYF.